These T cell receptor beta chains were read from a single sample in a study of human T cells and chemical hapten exposure. TCRdb itself ran the RACE reads through MiXCR, one entry per CDR3 protein. The sample has about 60,000 distinct CDR3 sequences, 9.3% seen once. The specimen comprised whole blood, sampled in connection with sensitization to the hapten diphenylcyclopropenone (DPC). The receptor source for this set is a woman aged 40 to 50 with alopecia areata. Some clones in this sample may be carry-over from other donors' samples. The conserved cysteine and the conserved F or W are not part of the CDR3 here. D genes are given only for firm matches.

>.|TRBV12-3/TRBV12-4
ASTADTGNPGELF
>TRBD1|TRBV5-4
ASSPLQGSYGYT
>.|TRBV4-1
ASSQESSRTGYEQY
>.|TRBV11-2
ASSTITGTRTYEQY
>.|TRBV21-1
ASTNGGRASYEQY
>.|TRBV7-2
ASSLDSAADDQPQH
>TRBD2|TRBV7-3
ASSRNSPGTSQCNEQF
>.|TRBV12-3/TRBV12-4
ASTHPGQPQH
>.|TRBV7-7
ASSFGGPGANVLT
>.|TRBV10-3
AITIRDFGSADTQY
>.|TRBV20-1
SARDPNTGRNEQF
>TRBD2|TRBV7-6
ASSARLAGGPDTQY
>.|TRBV7-9
ASRGGNTIY
>.|TRBV7-8
ASSLPGNPDTQY
>.|TRBV20-1
SATGVAEGTQY
>.|TRBV4-3
ASSQDRGNYGYT
>.|TRBV7-2
ASRGAANEKLF
>.|TRBV29-1
SAQRGVTNTEAF
>TRBD1|TRBV18
ASSPLDRENTEAF
>.|TRBV7-8
ASSQETVQETQY
>TRBD1|TRBV14
ASSQSQGDTQY
>TRBD1|TRBV20-1
SADGTAYNEQF
>TRBD1|TRBV5-5
ASSLADREAYGYT